This TCR beta chain was retrieved from a study of shared clonotypes between healthy human individuals. Study conclusions and caveats: The authors expected sequencing depth to affect clonotype sharing among donors.

There are a few counts of this clone. Antigen: not known. Libraries were prepared by immunoSEQ multiplex PCR; TCRdb keeps only in-frame clonotypes and omits some of them. Counted here are about 1 million clones, 65% to 75% occurring once; the ten biggest clones make up roughly 1.5%. The V end was cut by 0 bases, the J end by 11 bases, with 14 bases between. Looked up from germline, CDR1 is SGDLS and CDR2 is YYNGEE. CDR3 length equals 13 residues. Every donor, a Caucasian adult, lived in Nashville, Tennessee. The chain combines TRBV9 with TRBJ1-1; the D gene is possibly TRBD1 (6 bases). The clonotype was recovered from a man aged 18 to 30 in good health. The sequenced sample was memory CD4+ T cells sorted from blood. Sample subset: CD45RA-negative fraction. The CDR3 spells CASSVVVGGNAFF. CDR3 sequence (DNA): TGTGCCAGCAGCGTAGTCGTCGGGGGCAATGCTTTCTTT.